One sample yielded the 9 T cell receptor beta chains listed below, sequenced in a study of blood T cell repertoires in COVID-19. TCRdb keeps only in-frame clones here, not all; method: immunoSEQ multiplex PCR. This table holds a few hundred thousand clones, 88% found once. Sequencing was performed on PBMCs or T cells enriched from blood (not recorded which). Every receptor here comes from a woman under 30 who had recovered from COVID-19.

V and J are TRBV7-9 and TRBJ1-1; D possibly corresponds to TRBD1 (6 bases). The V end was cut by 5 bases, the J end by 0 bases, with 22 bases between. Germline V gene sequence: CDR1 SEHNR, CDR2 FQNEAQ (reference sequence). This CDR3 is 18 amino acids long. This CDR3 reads CASSPAYVQGPLNTEAFF. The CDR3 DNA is TGTGCCAGCAGCCCCGCCTATGTGCAGGGGCCCCTGAACACTGAAGCTTTCTTT.

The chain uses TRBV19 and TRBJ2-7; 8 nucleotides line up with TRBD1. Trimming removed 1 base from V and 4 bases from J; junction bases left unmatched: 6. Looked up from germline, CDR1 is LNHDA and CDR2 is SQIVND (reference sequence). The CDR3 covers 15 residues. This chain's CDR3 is CASSIGVDRVYEQYF. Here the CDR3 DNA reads TGTGCCAGTAGTATAGGGGTGGACAGGGTTTACGAGCAGTACTTC.

CDR3 sequence (DNA): TGTGCCAGCAGTCGGGACAGGGCACAAGGCTACACCTTC. Translated, it gives CASSRDRAQGYTF. The chain has TRBV12-3 or TRBV12-4 and TRBJ1-2, with 9 nucleotides matching TRBD1. The CDR3 spans 13 residues. J lost 8 bases, V lost 5 bases, and 6 bases had no gene match.

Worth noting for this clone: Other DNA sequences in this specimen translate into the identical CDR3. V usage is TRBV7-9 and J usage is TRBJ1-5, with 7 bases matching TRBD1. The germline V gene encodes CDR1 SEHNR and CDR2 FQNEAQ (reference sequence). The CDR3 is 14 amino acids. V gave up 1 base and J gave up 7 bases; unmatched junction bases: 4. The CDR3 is CASSLGTGDQPQHF. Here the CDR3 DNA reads TGTGCCAGCAGCTTAGGTACAGGGGACCAGCCCCAGCATTTT.

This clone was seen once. DNA of the CDR3: TGTGCCAGCTCACTCACCCAGGCCCTAAATCAGCCCCAGCATTTT. Translation: CASSLTQALNQPQHF. The rearrangement links TRBV18 to TRBJ1-5; D is unresolved. Trimming shortened V by 4 bases and J by 4 bases, and 14 bases separated the two germline ends. The V gene's germline CDR1 is KGHSH and CDR2 LQKENI. CDR3 length: 15 residues.

The CDR3 DNA sequence: TGCGCCAGCAGCCAGTTGAGCGGGGGGGTTTCCTACGAGCAGTACTTC. Translated, it gives CASSQLSGGVSYEQYF. This chain links TRBV4-1 with TRBJ2-7; 10 bases line up with TRBD2. Germline V gene lookup returns CDR1 MGHRA and CDR2 YSYEKL. This CDR3 region has 16 residues. V trimming: 3 bases; J trimming: 1 base; junction bases outside the gene matches: 6.

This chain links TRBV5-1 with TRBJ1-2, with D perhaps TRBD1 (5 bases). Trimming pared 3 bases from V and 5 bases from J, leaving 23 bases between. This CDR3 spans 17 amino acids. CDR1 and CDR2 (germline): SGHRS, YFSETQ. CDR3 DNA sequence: TGCGCCAGCAGCTCCTTTGGTTTAGTCGCAGGGCTTTATGGCTACACCTTC. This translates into CASSSFGLVAGLYGYTF. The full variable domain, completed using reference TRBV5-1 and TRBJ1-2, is KAGVTQTPRYLIKTRGQQVTLSCSPISGHRSVSWYQQTPGQGLQFLFEYFSETQRNKGNFPGRFSGRQFSNSRSEMNVSTLELGDSALYLCASSSFGLVAGLYGYTFGSGTRLTVV.

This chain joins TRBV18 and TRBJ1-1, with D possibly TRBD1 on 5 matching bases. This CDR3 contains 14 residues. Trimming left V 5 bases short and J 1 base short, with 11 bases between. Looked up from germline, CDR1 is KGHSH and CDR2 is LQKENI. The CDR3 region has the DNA TGTGCCAGCTCATGGGGGAGGGGGAACACTGAAGCTTTCTTT. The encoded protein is CASSWGRGNTEAFF.

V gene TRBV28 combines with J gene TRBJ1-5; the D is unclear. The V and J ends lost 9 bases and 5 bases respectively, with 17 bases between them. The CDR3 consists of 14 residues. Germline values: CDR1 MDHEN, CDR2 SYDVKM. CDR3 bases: TGTGCCAGTTACCCTGGGAGGGCACATCAGCCCCAGCATTTT. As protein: CASYPGRAHQPQHF.